This T cell receptor (beta chain) appears in the sequencing data of a study of blood T cell repertoires in COVID-19. In the original analysis: From reference gene primer amplification, estimates of nucleated cell counts were derived. Method: immunoSEQ multiplex PCR; TCRdb's copy keeps in-frame clones and lacks some. Clone size and the V and J calls come from that table; the DNA yielded D and trimming. The sample shows 130,000 or so clones, about 89% of them seen only once. The V gene's germline CDR1 is MGHRA and CDR2 YSYEKL. J lost 2 bases, V lost 2 bases, and 7 bases had no gene match. The CDR3 extends over 18 amino acids. A single count supports this clone.

Input material: peripheral blood. This clonotype was obtained from a woman in her 70s with COVID-19, enrolled during active disease. The chain links TRBV4-1 to TRBJ2-7, with 15 bases aligning to TRBD2. CDR3 amino acids: CASSQRTSGGAYPYEQYF. In nucleotides, the CDR3 is TGCGCCAGCAGCCAAAGGACTAGCGGGGGGGCCTATCCCTACGAGCAGTACTTC.